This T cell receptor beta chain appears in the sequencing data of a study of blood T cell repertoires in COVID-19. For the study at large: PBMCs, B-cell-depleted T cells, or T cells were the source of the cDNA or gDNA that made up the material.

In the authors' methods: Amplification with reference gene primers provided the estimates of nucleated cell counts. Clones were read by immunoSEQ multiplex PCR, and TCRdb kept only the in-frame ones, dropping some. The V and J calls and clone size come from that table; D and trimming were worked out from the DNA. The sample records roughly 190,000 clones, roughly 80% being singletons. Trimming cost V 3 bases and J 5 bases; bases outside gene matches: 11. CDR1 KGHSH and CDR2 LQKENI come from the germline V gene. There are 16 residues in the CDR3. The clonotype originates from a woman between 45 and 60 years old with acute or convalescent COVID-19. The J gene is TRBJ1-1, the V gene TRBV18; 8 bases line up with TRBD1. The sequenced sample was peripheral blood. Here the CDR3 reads CASSPVTGGRLTEAFF. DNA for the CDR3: TGTGCCAGCTCACCTGTTACAGGGGGTAGGTTGACTGAAGCTTTCTTT.